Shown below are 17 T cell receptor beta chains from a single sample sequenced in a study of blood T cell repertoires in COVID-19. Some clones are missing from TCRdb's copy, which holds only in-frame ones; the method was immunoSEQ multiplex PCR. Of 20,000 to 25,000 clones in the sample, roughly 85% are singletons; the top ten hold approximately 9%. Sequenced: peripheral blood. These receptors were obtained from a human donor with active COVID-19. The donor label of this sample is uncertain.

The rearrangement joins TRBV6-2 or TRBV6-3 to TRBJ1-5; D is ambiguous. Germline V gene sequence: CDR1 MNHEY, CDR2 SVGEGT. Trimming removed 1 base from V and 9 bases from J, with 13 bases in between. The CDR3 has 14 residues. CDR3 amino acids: CASSYFQVLSPQHF. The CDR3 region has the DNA TGTGCCAGCAGTTACTTCCAGGTTCTATCGCCCCAGCATTTT.

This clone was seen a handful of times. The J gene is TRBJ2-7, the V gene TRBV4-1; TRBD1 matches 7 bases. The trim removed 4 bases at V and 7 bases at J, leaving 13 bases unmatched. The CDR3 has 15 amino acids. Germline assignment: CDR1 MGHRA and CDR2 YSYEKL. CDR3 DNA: TGCGCCAGCAGCCCTCGACAGGGAAATATAGAGGAGCAGTACTTC. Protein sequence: CASSPRQGNIEEQYF.

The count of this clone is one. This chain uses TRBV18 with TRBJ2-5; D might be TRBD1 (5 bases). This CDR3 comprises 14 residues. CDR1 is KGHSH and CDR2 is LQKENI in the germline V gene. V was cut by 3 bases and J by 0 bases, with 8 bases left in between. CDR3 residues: CASSPQGNQETQYF. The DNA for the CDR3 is TGTGCCAGCTCACCTCAGGGAAACCAAGAGACCCAGTACTTC.

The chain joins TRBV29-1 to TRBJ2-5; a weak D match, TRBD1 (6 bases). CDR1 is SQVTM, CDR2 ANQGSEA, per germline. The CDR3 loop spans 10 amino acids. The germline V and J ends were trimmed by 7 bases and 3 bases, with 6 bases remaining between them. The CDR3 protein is CSAGEETQYF. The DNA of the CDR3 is TGCAGCGCAGGGGAAGAGACCCAGTACTTC.

CDR3 DNA sequence: TGTGCCAGCAGGCCCCGCGGTGGCACTGAAGCTTTCTTT. Protein product: CASRPRGGTEAFF. The chain is built from TRBV7-9 and TRBJ1-1; D remains ambiguous. Germline values: CDR1 SEHNR, CDR2 FQNEAQ (reference sequence). This CDR3 has 13 residues. Trimming stripped 6 bases from V and 4 bases from J, with 12 bases between.

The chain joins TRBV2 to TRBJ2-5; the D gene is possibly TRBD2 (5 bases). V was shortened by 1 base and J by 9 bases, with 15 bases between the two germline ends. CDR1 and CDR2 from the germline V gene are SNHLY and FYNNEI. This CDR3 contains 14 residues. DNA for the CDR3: TGTGCCAGCAGTGAAGTAGCCCTAGCCCCCTCCCAGTACTTC. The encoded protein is CASSEVALAPSQYF.

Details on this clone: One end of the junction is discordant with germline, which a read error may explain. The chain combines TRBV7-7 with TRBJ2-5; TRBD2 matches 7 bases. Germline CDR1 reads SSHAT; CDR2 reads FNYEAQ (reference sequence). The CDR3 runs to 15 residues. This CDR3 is CASSYKTSPQETQYF. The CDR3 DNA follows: TGTGCTAGCAGTTATAAGACTAGCCCCCAAGAGACCCAGTACTTC.

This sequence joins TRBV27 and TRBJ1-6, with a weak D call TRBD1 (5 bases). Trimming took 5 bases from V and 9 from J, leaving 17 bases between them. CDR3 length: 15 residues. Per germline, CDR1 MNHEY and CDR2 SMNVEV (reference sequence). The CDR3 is CASSPSQGMGSPLHF. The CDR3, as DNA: TGTGCCAGCAGTCCTTCCCAGGGAATGGGTTCACCCCTCCACTTT.

The CDR3 DNA sequence: TGTGCCAGTAGTACCGGGACAGCCTACAATGAGCAGTTCTTC. Translation: CASSTGTAYNEQFF. The chain carries TRBV19 and TRBJ2-1, with 7 positions matching TRBD1. V was pared by 4 bases and J by 2 bases, with 2 bases of the junction left unmatched. CDR1 LNHDA and CDR2 SQIVND come from the germline V gene (reference sequence). The CDR3 consists of 14 residues.

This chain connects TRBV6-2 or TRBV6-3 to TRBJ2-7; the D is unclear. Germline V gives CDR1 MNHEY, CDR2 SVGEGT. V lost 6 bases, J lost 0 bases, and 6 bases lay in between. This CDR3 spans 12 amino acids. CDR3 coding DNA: TGTGCCAGCAGCCCCGGCTCCTACGAGCAGTACTTC. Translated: CASSPGSYEQYF.

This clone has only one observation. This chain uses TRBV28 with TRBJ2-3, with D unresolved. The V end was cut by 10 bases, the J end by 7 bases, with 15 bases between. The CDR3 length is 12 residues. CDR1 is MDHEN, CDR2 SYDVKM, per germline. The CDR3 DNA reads TGTGCCATCCAATCGGAGTTGTATACGCAGTATTTT. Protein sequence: CAIQSELYTQYF.

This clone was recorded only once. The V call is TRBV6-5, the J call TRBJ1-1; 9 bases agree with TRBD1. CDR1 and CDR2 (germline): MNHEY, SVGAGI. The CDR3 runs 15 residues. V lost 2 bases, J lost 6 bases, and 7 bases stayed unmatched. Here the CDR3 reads CASSYPGQGKAEAFF. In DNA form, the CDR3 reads TGTGCCAGCAGTTACCCCGGACAGGGGAAGGCTGAAGCTTTCTTT.

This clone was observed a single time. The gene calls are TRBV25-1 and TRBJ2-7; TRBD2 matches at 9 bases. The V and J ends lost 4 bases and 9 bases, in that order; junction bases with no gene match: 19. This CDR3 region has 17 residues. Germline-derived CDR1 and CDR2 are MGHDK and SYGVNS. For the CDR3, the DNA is TGTGCCAGCAGTGGCCCGTGGGCGGGAGGGCCTTCTCACGCGCAGTACTTC. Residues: CASSGPWAGGPSHAQYF.

CDR3 amino acids: CASSPETSGSWRNIQYF. CDR3 DNA sequence: TGTGCCAGCAGCCCAGAGACTAGCGGGAGTTGGAGAAACATTCAGTACTTC. The chain couples TRBV7-2 to TRBJ2-4, with 12 bases identical to TRBD2. The V gene end was trimmed by 5 bases and the J gene end by 6 bases; junction bases not matched to a gene: 11. The CDR3 has 17 amino acids. CDR1 is SGHTA and CDR2 is FQGNSA in the germline V gene. The variable domain in full, completed from reference TRBV7-2 and TRBJ2-4, reads GAGVSQSPSNKVTEKGKDVELRCDPISGHTALYWYRQSLGQGLEFLIYFQGNSAPDKSGLPSDRFSAERTGGSVSTLTIQRTQQEDSAVYLCASSPETSGSWRNIQYFGAGTRLSVL.

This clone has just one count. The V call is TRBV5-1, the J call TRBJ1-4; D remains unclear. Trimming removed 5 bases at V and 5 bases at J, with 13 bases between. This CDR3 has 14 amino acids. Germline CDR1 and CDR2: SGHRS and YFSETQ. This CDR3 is CASREGSTNEKLFF. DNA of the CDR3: TGCGCCAGCAGGGAGGGAAGCACAAATGAAAAACTGTTTTTT.

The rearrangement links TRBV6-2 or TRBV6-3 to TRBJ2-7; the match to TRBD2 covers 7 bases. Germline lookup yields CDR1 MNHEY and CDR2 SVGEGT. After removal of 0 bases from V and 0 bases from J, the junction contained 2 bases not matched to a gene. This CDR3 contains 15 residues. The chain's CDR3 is CASSYSTGGSYEQYF. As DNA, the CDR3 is TGTGCCAGCAGTTACTCGACGGGGGGCTCCTACGAGCAGTACTTC.

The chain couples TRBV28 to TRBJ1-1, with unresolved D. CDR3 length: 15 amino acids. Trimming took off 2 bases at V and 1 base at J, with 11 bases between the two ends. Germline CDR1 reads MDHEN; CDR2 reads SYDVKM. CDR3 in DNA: TGTGCCAGCAGTTTAGCCAGGTACGGGAACACTGAAGCTTTCTTT. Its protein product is CASSLARYGNTEAFF.